This T cell receptor beta chain was observed in a study of cytomegalovirus exposure and HLA in healthy donors. Study at large: Within an early data release were 85 million or so unique TCRs drawn from HLA-typed donors.

Germline values: CDR1 LGHNA, CDR2 YSLEER. The CDR3 length is 17 residues. V gave up 0 bases and J gave up 2 bases; unmatched junction bases: 10. Study-level points and caveats: In a later analysis, TCR beta V- and J-gene trimming was associated with a missense DCLRE1C variant. CMV serostatus was the only immune exposure information that was available. Cytomegalovirus-associated TCR beta chains were listed, numbering more than 150.

This clone came up a few times. Its target is not known. The study ran its PCR with 60 Vbeta and 13 Jbeta primers. Libraries were prepared by immunoSEQ multiplex PCR; TCRdb keeps only in-frame clonotypes and omits some of them. This table holds 90,000 to 150,000 clones, 80% to 85% found once. The rearrangement joins TRBV4-3 to TRBJ2-7; 7 positions match TRBD2. The sample was PBMCs. This sequence was found in a woman aged 40 to 50 in good health and CMV-seronegative. CDR3 in DNA: TGCGCCAGCAGCCAAGAAGTAGTAAGCGGACTAGCCTACGAGCAGTACTTC. Translating it yields CASSQEVVSGLAYEQYF.